The entry below gives a single TCR beta chain sequence along with its context. Its antigen is unidentified. This sample was taken from a study of cytomegalovirus exposure and HLA in healthy donors. J was trimmed by 7 bases and V by 0 bases; bases with no gene match: 6. This CDR3 region has 16 residues. CDR1 is SGHKS and CDR2 is YYEKEE in the germline V gene (reference sequence). Study results and caveats: In a later analysis, most CMV-associated TCR beta chains appeared HLA-restricted. V- and J-gene trimming in TCR beta was tied to a missense DCLRE1C variant by an analysis performed later.

The PCR contained 60 Vbeta and 13 Jbeta primers. The repertoire was sequenced with immunoSEQ multiplex PCR; TCRdb's copy has only in-frame clones and lacks some. This table has about 140,000 clones, 76% appearing once. The J gene is TRBJ1-4, the V gene TRBV5-5, with 10 bases identical to TRBD1. This clonotype was sampled from a male donor in good health and CMV-seronegative. The sequenced material came from PBMCs. CDR3: CASSLGRGQGFEKLFF. The CDR3, as DNA: TGTGCCAGCAGCTTGGGTAGGGGACAGGGGTTTGAAAAACTGTTTTTT. The full variable domain, in which reference TRBV5-5 and TRBJ1-4 provide the parts outside the CDR3, is DAGVTQSPTHLIKTRGQQVTLRCSPISGHKSVSWYQQVLGQGPQFIFQYYEKEERGRGNFPDRFSARQFPNYSSELNVNALLLGDSALYLCASSLGRGQGFEKLFFGSGTQLSVL.